What follows are 30 T cell receptor beta chains derived from one specimen sequenced in a study of blood T cell repertoires in COVID-19. Clones were sequenced by immunoSEQ multiplex PCR, and TCRdb holds only the in-frame ones, with some missing. In the table there are 200,000 to 250,000 clones, under 90% of which are singletons. Sequencing was carried out using PBMCs or T cells enriched from blood (not recorded which). The receptors stem from a woman in her fifties or sixties with acute COVID-19.

The chain uses TRBV30 and TRBJ1-3; D call uncertain. In germline, CDR1 is GTSNPN, CDR2 SVGIG (reference sequence). This CDR3 region has 16 residues. V shed 4 bases and J shed 4 bases, with 20 bases lying between them. The CDR3 DNA reads TGTGCCTGGAATGGCAGTTCTGCGGAGCCGGGAAACACCATATATTTT. Protein: CAWNGSSAEPGNTIYF.

V usage is TRBV7-2 and J usage is TRBJ2-3; D is perhaps TRBD2 (5 bases). CDR1 SGHTA and CDR2 FQGNSA come from the germline V gene. V lost 2 bases and J lost 2, with 23 bases in between. The CDR3 covers 19 residues. The CDR3 is CASSLLFAKLDPNTDTQYF. The CDR3 DNA sequence: TGTGCCAGCAGCTTACTCTTCGCTAAACTAGATCCGAACACAGATACGCAGTATTTT. Drawing the rest from reference TRBV7-2 and TRBJ2-3, the complete variable domain is GAGVSQSPSNKVTEKGKDVELRCDPISGHTALYWYRQSLGQGLEFLIYFQGNSAPDKSGLPSDRFSAERTGGSVSTLTIQRTQQEDSAVYLCASSLLFAKLDPNTDTQYFGPGTRLTVL.

The gene calls are TRBV5-4 and TRBJ2-1, with 7 bases aligning to TRBD1. The junction had 3 bases not matched to a gene; V was cut back by 4 bases and J by 5 bases. CDR3 length: 13 amino acids. Germline CDR1 is SGHNT and CDR2 is YYREEE (reference sequence). The CDR3 nucleotides read TGTGCCAGCAGCGGGCAGGGGGACAATGAGCAGTTCTTC. Translating it yields CASSGQGDNEQFF.

The V call is TRBV7-9, the J call TRBJ2-5; tentative D call: TRBD2 (5 bases). CDR1 and CDR2 from the germline V gene are SEHNR and FQNEAQ (reference sequence). The CDR3 covers 14 residues. The germline V and J ends were trimmed by 4 bases and 1 base, with 10 bases remaining between them. CDR3 amino acids: CASSSSGSQETQYF. The CDR3 DNA reads TGTGCCAGCAGCTCGTCGGGGTCCCAAGAGACCCAGTACTTC.

This chain connects TRBV19 to TRBJ2-1; TRBD2 matches at 10 bases. Germline loops: CDR1 LNHDA, CDR2 SQIVND (reference sequence). V lost 6 bases, J lost 9 bases, and 8 bases stayed unmatched. This CDR3 contains 14 residues. The CDR3 loop is CASRLSGGAVEQFF. As DNA, the CDR3 is TGTGCCAGTAGGCTGAGCGGGGGGGCCGTTGAGCAGTTCTTC.

J is TRBJ2-5 and V is TRBV11-3, with D maybe TRBD2 (6 bases). The CDR3 has 13 amino acids. The germline V gene encodes CDR1 SGHNT and CDR2 YENEEA. The V end was cut by 5 bases, the J end by 3 bases, with 10 bases between. Here the CDR3 DNA reads TGTGCCAGCAGCCGCGGGGAAAAAGAGACCCAGTACTTC. Translation: CASSRGEKETQYF.

The chain couples TRBV20-1 to TRBJ2-6; TRBD1 might be the D (5 bases). Trimming removed 3 bases from V and 3 bases from J, with 9 bases in between. The CDR3 is 14 residues long. CDR1 and CDR2 from the germline V gene are DFQATT and SNEGSKA (reference sequence). In nucleotides, the CDR3 is TGCAGTGCTAGTGACAGTGGTGGGGCCAACGTCCTGACTTTC. This codes for CSASDSGGANVLTF.

The chain carries TRBV5-1 and TRBJ2-7, with a weak D call TRBD1 (5 bases). V was trimmed by 4 bases and J by 3 bases, leaving 17 bases between them. CDR1 SGHRS and CDR2 YFSETQ come from the germline V gene. CDR3 length: 15 amino acids. The CDR3 DNA follows: TGCGCCAGCAGCCCGGCCCTGGGAAGGGGCTACGAGCAGTACTTC. It yields the protein CASSPALGRGYEQYF. Using reference TRBV5-1 and TRBJ2-7 for the parts outside the CDR3, the full variable domain is KAGVTQTPRYLIKTRGQQVTLSCSPISGHRSVSWYQQTPGQGLQFLFEYFSETQRNKGNFPGRFSGRQFSNSRSEMNVSTLELGDSALYLCASSPALGRGYEQYFGPGTRLTVT.

The V call is TRBV3-1 (or the pseudogene TRBV3-2), the J call TRBJ2-1; TRBD1 aligns across 7 bases. CDR1 LGHDT and CDR2 YNNKEL come from the germline V gene (reference sequence). This CDR3 contains 14 residues. Germline trimming cut 4 bases from V and 9 bases from J; bases unmatched to any gene: 9. The CDR3 region is CASSPYRGETEQFF. CDR3 in DNA: TGTGCCAGCAGCCCTTACAGGGGAGAAACTGAGCAGTTCTTC.

This clone was observed a few times. The chain joins TRBV7-9 to TRBJ2-7; D perhaps matches TRBD2 (6 bases). This CDR3 is 14 amino acids long. The V end was cut by 7 bases, the J end by 4 bases, with 17 bases between. Germline values: CDR1 SEHNR, CDR2 FQNEAQ (reference sequence). CDR3 in DNA: TGTGCCAGCACCTACACCGCGGGGAGATACGAGCAGTACTTC. Translated: CASTYTAGRYEQYF.

The V gene is TRBV30, the J gene TRBJ1-6, with D tentatively TRBD1 (6 bases). The CDR3 contains 13 residues. CDR1 GTSNPN and CDR2 SVGIG come from the germline V gene (reference sequence). V gave up 2 bases and J gave up 10 bases, with 12 bases separating them. This CDR3 is CAWSKTRGSPLHF. Written as DNA, the CDR3 is TGTGCCTGGAGTAAAACCAGGGGATCACCCCTCCACTTT.

The V call is TRBV29-1, the J call TRBJ2-1, with no clear D. Germline values: CDR1 SQVTM, CDR2 ANQGSEA. V was pared by 6 bases and J by 8 bases, with 11 bases between. This CDR3 is built from 11 residues. The CDR3 region is CSVQEVDEQFF. The CDR3 nucleotides are TGCAGCGTGCAGGAAGTGGATGAGCAGTTCTTC.

J is TRBJ2-7 and V is TRBV7-2; TRBD1 matches at 7 bases. The V gene end was trimmed by 5 bases and the J gene end by 3 bases; junction bases not matched to a gene: 10. The CDR3 runs 15 residues. Looked up from germline, CDR1 is SGHTA and CDR2 is FQGNSA. CDR3 DNA: TGTGCCAGCAGCCCGTTTTGGGGACAGAACTACGAGCAGTACTTC. Its protein product is CASSPFWGQNYEQYF.

V gene TRBV9 combines with J gene TRBJ2-7; tentative D call: TRBD1 (8 bases). The CDR3 has 15 amino acids. Germline V gives CDR1 SGDLS, CDR2 YYNGEE. V was clipped by 0 bases and J by 2 bases, with 12 bases between them. This CDR3 is CASSVGGGQAYEQYF. In nucleotides, the CDR3 is TGTGCCAGCAGCGTAGGGGGGGGACAGGCCTACGAGCAGTACTTC.

The chain joins TRBV6-5 to TRBJ2-2; D is undetermined. This CDR3 spans 15 amino acids. With 0 bases removed from V and 3 bases from J, the gap between germline ends came to 8 bases. Germline V gene sequence: CDR1 MNHEY, CDR2 SVGAGI. This chain's CDR3 is CASSYSSRHTGELFF. CDR3 DNA sequence: TGTGCCAGCAGTTACTCGAGCCGCCACACCGGGGAGCTGTTTTTT.

The rearrangement uses TRBV11-2 and TRBJ2-5; 7 bases align to TRBD2. V dropped 2 bases and J dropped 5; count of bases not matched to a gene: 8. The CDR3 has 15 amino acids. Germline V gene lookup returns CDR1 SGHAT and CDR2 FQNNGV. The CDR3 loop is CASSLTGEGRETQYF. DNA for the CDR3: TGTGCCAGCAGCTTAACCGGGGAGGGCCGGGAGACCCAGTACTTC.

The chain couples TRBV7-2 to TRBJ1-1, with D hard to call. Germline V lookup: CDR1 SGHTA, CDR2 FQGNSA. The V end was cut by 0 bases, the J end by 7 bases, with 9 bases between. The CDR3 contains 13 residues. CDR3 nucleotides: TGTGCCAGCAGCTTAGCTGGCGGCGGTGAAGCTTTCTTT. Its translation is CASSLAGGGEAFF.

V and J are TRBV6-5 and TRBJ1-1; a weak D match, TRBD1 (6 bases). V lost 2 bases and J lost 9, with 13 bases in between. The CDR3 extends over 13 amino acids. Looked up from germline, CDR1 is MNHEY and CDR2 is SVGAGI. CDR3 loop: CASSYNDRQKAFF. The CDR3 coding sequence is TGTGCCAGCAGTTACAACGACAGGCAAAAAGCTTTCTTT.

The V gene is TRBV6-2 or TRBV6-3, the J gene TRBJ2-2; D is unresolved. In germline, CDR1 is MNHEY, CDR2 SVGEGT. Trimming pared 4 bases from V and 3 bases from J, leaving 9 bases between. CDR3 length equals 14 residues. CDR3 amino acids: CASSLAGHTGELFF. The DNA of the CDR3 is TGTGCCAGCAGTTTGGCAGGTCACACCGGGGAGCTGTTTTTT.

This rearrangement joins TRBV20-1 to TRBJ2-7; 7 positions match TRBD1. Germline CDR1 DFQATT, CDR2 SNEGSKA (reference sequence). The CDR3 has 13 residues. After removal of 3 bases from V and 7 bases from J, the junction contained 9 bases not matched to a gene. CDR3 nucleotides: TGCAGTGCTAGTCGACAGGGAACCGGGGAGCAGTACTTC. This sequence encodes CSASRQGTGEQYF.

V usage is TRBV5-4 and J usage is TRBJ2-7; 9 bases align to TRBD1. The junction had 4 bases not matched to a gene; V was cut back by 1 base and J by 2 bases. In germline, CDR1 is SGHNT, CDR2 YYREEE (reference sequence). The CDR3 is 15 amino acids. CDR3 bases: TGTGCCAGCAGCTTGAACAGGGGGCCAACCTACGAGCAGTACTTC. Translation: CASSLNRGPTYEQYF.

This rearrangement joins TRBV2 to TRBJ2-7; 8 bases line up with TRBD1. CDR1 and CDR2 from the germline V gene are SNHLY and FYNNEI. V lost 6 bases, J lost 6 bases, and 13 bases stayed unmatched. The CDR3 sequence is 15 residues long. CDR3 in amino acids: CASRGQPGQAFEQYF. CDR3 bases: TGTGCCAGCAGGGGACAGCCGGGACAGGCTTTCGAGCAGTACTTC.

This chain links TRBV7-9 with TRBJ2-1, with TRBD1 matching 8 bases. CDR1 is SEHNR, CDR2 FQNEAQ, per germline (reference sequence). CDR3 length equals 13 residues. V lost 8 bases and J lost 4; bases outside the gene matches: 4. The CDR3 DNA reads TGTGCCAGCGGGGGACAGGCGTACAATGAGCAGTTCTTC. It codes for CASGGQAYNEQFF.

The V call is TRBV6-5, the J call TRBJ1-1; no reliable D call. In germline, CDR1 is MNHEY, CDR2 SVGAGI. The CDR3 covers 14 residues. Trimming stripped 7 bases from V and 1 base from J, with 13 bases between. CDR3 nucleotides: TGTGCCAGCACCCCAGATTTCGCGAACACTGAAGCTTTCTTT. Its translation is CASTPDFANTEAFF.

A remark on this clone: Compared with germline, one end of the junction differs, possibly owing to a read error. V gene TRBV5-1 combines with J gene TRBJ1-3, with D possibly matching TRBD1 (6 bases). This CDR3 is 14 amino acids long. Looked up from germline, CDR1 is SGHRS and CDR2 is YFSETQ. The CDR3 protein is CASTLGGSGNTIYF. In DNA form, the CDR3 reads TGCGCCAGCACCTTGGGGGGCTCCGGAAACACCATATATTTT.

This chain joins TRBV7-6 and TRBJ2-3, with 7 bases matching TRBD1. The CDR3 is made up of 17 amino acids. Germline V lookup: CDR1 SGHVS, CDR2 FNYEAQ. The junction had 10 bases not matched to a gene; V was cut back by 2 bases and J by 2 bases. The CDR3 spells CASSLFDRAGVTDTQYF. For the CDR3, the DNA is TGTGCCAGCAGCTTATTTGACAGGGCCGGGGTCACAGATACGCAGTATTTT.

The rearrangement uses TRBV27 and TRBJ1-5, with unresolved D. The V and J ends lost 3 bases and 7 bases respectively, with 16 bases between them. Looked up from germline, CDR1 is MNHEY and CDR2 is SMNVEV (reference sequence). The CDR3 has 15 amino acids. The CDR3, as DNA: TGTGCCAGCAGTTTTGAGGGCATGCTCAACCAGCCCCAGCATTTT. Its protein is CASSFEGMLNQPQHF.

The chain is built from TRBV5-4 and TRBJ1-1, with no clear D. From germline, CDR1 is SGHNT and CDR2 YYREEE (reference sequence). Trimming pared 4 bases from V and 2 bases from J, leaving 6 bases between. The CDR3 is 12 residues long. The CDR3 here is CASSSRNTEAFF. The CDR3, as DNA: TGTGCCAGCAGCAGTAGAAACACTGAAGCTTTCTTT.

The chain has TRBV6-5 and TRBJ1-1; unclear D gene. Germline V gives CDR1 MNHEY, CDR2 SVGAGI. The CDR3 covers 15 residues. Trimming removed 0 bases from V and 1 base from J, with 9 bases in between. CDR3 DNA sequence: TGTGCCAGCAGTTACTCGAAATTCGGGAACACTGAAGCTTTCTTT. It translates to CASSYSKFGNTEAFF.

A few counts support this clone. This chain uses TRBV19 with TRBJ1-1; D is possibly TRBD1 (5 bases). CDR1 and CDR2 from the germline V gene are LNHDA and SQIVND (reference sequence). Between the trimmed V and J ends, which lost 4 bases and 0 bases, there was a span of 15 bases. This CDR3 spans 16 amino acids. The chain's CDR3 is CASSRGLTYMNTEAFF. DNA of the CDR3: TGTGCCAGTAGTAGGGGACTAACCTACATGAACACTGAAGCTTTCTTT.